The 9 T cell receptor beta chains below were found in one sample sequenced in a study of T-cell reconstitution after alpha-beta-depleted transplantation in children. For TCRbeta, the library was prepared with unique molecular identifiers. TCRdb independently ran MiXCR on the PCR reads; one entry per CDR3 protein. The table lists some 300,000 distinct CDR3 sequences, roughly 8.2% of them singletons. Study-wide findings and caveats: Counts and diversity of T cells one year after transplant came mostly from newly produced T cells.

Which antigens these TCRs recognize remains unknown. Sequenced here: peripheral blood, sampled 360 days after TCRalphabeta/CD19-depleted stem cell transplant. These receptor sequences come from a female patient aged 2-10 years who had a stem cell transplant for Fanconi anemia, so the T cells may come from the graft donor.

This clonotype was recorded many times. The V and J genes are TRBV12-3 or TRBV12-4 and TRBJ2-7, with TRBD1 matching 9 bases. V was clipped by 5 bases and J by 3 bases; unmatched bases: 8. This CDR3 has 15 residues. CDR3 DNA sequence: TGTGCCAGCAGTGTAACACAGGGGGCGTTCTACGAGCAGTACTTC. Translation gives CASSVTQGAFYEQYF.

This clonotype came up many times. The chain recombines TRBV3-1 with TRBJ2-1, with D possibly TRBD2 on 5 matching bases. Germline loops: CDR1 LGHDT, CDR2 YNNKEL (reference sequence). The CDR3 is 14 residues long. The V end was cut by 4 bases, the J end by 5 bases, with 12 bases between. The CDR3 nucleotides are TGTGCCAGCAGCCGCGGCGGGCCTAACAATGAGCAGTTCTTC. Protein: CASSRGGPNNEQFF.

This clonotype showed up many times. The chain links TRBV5-1 to TRBJ1-2, with 8 bases matching TRBD1. The CDR3 runs 13 residues. J was trimmed by 4 bases and V by 6 bases; bases with no gene match: 5. Germline CDR1 and CDR2: SGHRS and YFSETQ. The CDR3 region is CASTRQGSYGYTF. DNA of the CDR3: TGCGCCAGCACACGACAGGGGAGCTATGGCTACACCTTC.

This chain connects TRBV12-3 or TRBV12-4 to TRBJ1-2; 8 bases fit TRBD1. J gave up 5 bases and V 4 bases, and 15 bases lay outside the gene matches. The CDR3 has 17 residues. CDR3 DNA: TGTGCCAGCAGTTCCCCGACAGGGGTCGGGGTGTATTATGGCTACACCTTC. Amino acids: CASSSPTGVGVYYGYTF.

This clonotype has a handful of counts. The chain combines TRBV18 with TRBJ1-1; tentatively, D is TRBD1 (5 bases). There are 14 residues in the CDR3. Trimming removed 5 bases from V and 4 bases from J, with 14 bases in between. CDR1 and CDR2 (germline): KGHSH, LQKENI. CDR3 residues: CASSGAGESTEAFF. The CDR3 DNA reads TGTGCCAGCTCAGGGGCTGGAGAGTCCACTGAAGCTTTCTTT.

This clonotype was counted between two and nine times. This chain links TRBV20-1 with TRBJ1-4; D remains unclear. Germline V CDR1 and CDR2: DFQATT, SNEGSKA (reference sequence). V lost 3 bases to trimming and J lost 5 bases, with 13 bases between them. The CDR3 length is 14 residues. CDR3 sequence reads: CSASPLGGNEKLFF. CDR3 bases: TGCAGTGCTAGCCCCTTAGGAGGGAATGAAAAACTGTTTTTT.

This clonotype was seen many times. The J gene is TRBJ2-7, the V gene TRBV13; tentatively, D is TRBD1 (5 bases). The CDR3 sequence is 16 residues long. V lost 0 bases to trimming and J lost 0 bases, with 12 bases between them. In germline, CDR1 is PRHDT, CDR2 FYEKMQ (reference sequence). CDR3 nucleotide sequence: TGTGCCAGCAGCTTAGGAATTGGGGCTGTCTCCTACGAGCAGTACTTC. The encoded protein is CASSLGIGAVSYEQYF.

This clonotype was picked up many times. V usage is TRBV9 and J usage is TRBJ2-3; the match to TRBD2 covers 11 bases. With 3 bases clipped from V and 4 bases from J, the junction kept 1 base outside the gene matches. The CDR3 sequence is 14 residues long. The germline V gene has CDR1 SGDLS and CDR2 YYNGEE. CDR3 sequence (DNA): TGTGCCAGCAGCGGACTAGCGGGGCCAGATACGCAGTATTTT. Translation gives CASSGLAGPDTQYF.

This clonotype was seen a few times. The chain uses TRBV7-9 and TRBJ2-7; D may match TRBD1 or TRBD2 (5 bases each). Per germline, CDR1 SEHNR and CDR2 FQNEAQ (reference sequence). The CDR3 length is 15 residues. Trimming pared 4 bases from V and 2 bases from J, leaving 15 bases between. The CDR3 here is CASSSLGRGAYEQYV. In DNA, the CDR3 is TGTGCCAGCAGCTCCCTCGGTAGAGGGGCCTACGAGCAGTACGTC.